This paragraph covers one T cell receptor (beta chain) sequence. The antigen remains undetermined. The sample originates from a study of lymphopenia after photon versus proton radiotherapy. The study's findings and limits: After lymphocyte nadir, photon-treated repertoires showed oligoclonal expansion, especially CD8+ Temra. Larger post-nadir TCR diversity loss correlated inversely with survival in deceased patients.

Libraries were prepared by immunoSEQ multiplex PCR; TCRdb keeps only in-frame clonotypes and omits some of them. The sample holds 160,000 or so clones, approximately 86% seen once. The CDR3 spans 16 residues. Trimming stripped 4 bases from V and 2 bases from J, with 15 bases between. CDR1 and CDR2 from the germline V gene are SGHNT and YYREEE (reference sequence). The chain employs TRBV5-4 and TRBJ2-2; possibly TRBD2 for D (6 bases). The sample here was peripheral blood, taken from a patient treated with photon-based radiotherapy. The receptor's source is a man between 45 and 60 years old with gastric cancer. The CDR3 spells CASSTRRLGNTGELFF. Here the CDR3 DNA reads TGTGCCAGCAGCACCCGTAGACTAGGAAACACCGGGGAGCTGTTTTTT.